The next 14 T cell receptor beta chains were all read from a single sample in a study of T cell clusters in autoimmune cytopenias. TRB was amplified from roughly 0.25 ug of peripheral blood genomic DNA per sample. Multiplex touch-down PCR amplified TRB using TRB-A and TRB-B pools in one tube. TCRdb re-called the multiplex PCR reads, yielding one record per CDR3 amino acid sequence without DNA. The sample yields approximately 13,000 distinct CDR3 sequences, of which the top ten take up 23%. These same records also appear under a second study, on T cell repertoires in aging, cancer and after chemotherapy.

The sequenced material came from peripheral blood. These receptors were collected from a human donor in good health.

The chain carries TRBV6-5 and TRBJ2-3; TCRdb names TRBD1, which stays unverified in the absence of DNA. CDR1 and CDR2 from the germline V gene are MNHEY and SVGAGI. This CDR3 contains 14 residues. The CDR3 spells CASSYGGSTDTQYF.

V gene TRBV12-3 or TRBV12-4 combines with J gene TRBJ1-2. The length of the CDR3 is 14 residues. The CDR3 sequence: CASREIESLYGYTF.

The chain combines TRBV6-1 with TRBJ1-2; TCRdb selects TRBD1, and the lack of DNA leaves this call unchecked. Germline V gene data show CDR1 as MNHNS and CDR2 as SASEGT. The CDR3 contains 15 residues. This CDR3 reads CASSEGTGANYGYTF.

The genes are TRBV12-3 or TRBV12-4 and TRBJ2-1; TCRdb's D call of TRBD1 is untestable without DNA. This CDR3 has 15 residues. The CDR3 loop is CASGEPQGLNNEQFF.

Considering frequency, this clonotype is medium-sized. The chain employs TRBV5-4 and TRBJ2-6; TCRdb's assignment of TRBD1 cannot be checked, as there is no DNA. The CDR3 has 12 amino acids. Germline V lookup: CDR1 SGHNT, CDR2 YYREEE (reference sequence). CDR3 loop: CASSGDDYDLTF.

Its frequency marks this clonotype as medium-sized. V and J are TRBV19 and TRBJ2-7; TCRdb returns TRBD1, unconfirmable since there is no DNA. The germline gives CDR1 LNHDA, CDR2 SQIVND (reference sequence). This CDR3 region has 14 residues. CDR3 loop: CASSNEDRIYEQYF.

The J gene is TRBJ1-4, the V gene TRBV13; no DNA is available, so the TRBD1 call from TCRdb remains unchecked. Germline V CDR1 and CDR2: PRHDT, FYEKMQ (reference sequence). The CDR3 contains 14 residues. The CDR3 sequence: CASSFHRGNEKLFF.

The chain joins TRBV6-1 to TRBJ1-5. Germline CDR1 reads MNHNS; CDR2 reads SASEGT. The CDR3 covers 12 residues. The CDR3 reads CASSEFEQPQHF.

The V gene is TRBV5-5, the J gene TRBJ2-5; checking the TCRdb D call of TRBD2 is not possible without DNA. Germline CDR1 is SGHKS and CDR2 is YYEKEE (reference sequence). The CDR3 covers 18 residues. The CDR3 loop is CASSLSAGGLGFGETQYF. Full variable domain (outside the CDR3, taken from reference TRBV5-5 and TRBJ2-5): DAGVTQSPTHLIKTRGQQVTLRCSPISGHKSVSWYQQVLGQGPQFIFQYYEKEERGRGNFPDRFSARQFPNYSSELNVNALLLGDSALYLCASSLSAGGLGFGETQYFGPGTRLLVL.

The chain combines TRBV5-4 with TRBJ1-4. The CDR3 extends over 15 amino acids. Germline CDR1 reads SGHNT; CDR2 reads YYREEE (reference sequence). CDR3 region: CASSLGGPFKEKLFF.

This clonotype shows up as medium-sized (0.01 to 0.1%) by frequency. The chain combines TRBV12-3 or TRBV12-4 with TRBJ2-1; TCRdb indicates TRBD1, and absent DNA this call remains unverified. The CDR3 runs to 15 residues. The CDR3 sequence: CASSPDGGSYNEQFF.

This chain joins TRBV11-3 and TRBJ1-3; there is no DNA to check the TCRdb D call of TRBD1. This CDR3 has 13 residues. Looked up from germline, CDR1 is SGHNT and CDR2 is YENEEA. The CDR3 loop is CASSPGGRNIIYF.

This rearrangement joins TRBV18 to TRBJ2-5; checking the TCRdb D call of TRBD1 is not possible without DNA. The CDR3 contains 16 residues. CDR1 and CDR2 (germline): KGHSH, LQKENI. CDR3 sequence: CASSPVAGGPQETQYF.

This clonotype is classed as medium-sized (0.01 to 0.1%) by frequency. This sequence joins TRBV6-5 and TRBJ2-5; the D call of TRBD1 rests on TCRdb alone, since no DNA is present to check it. The germline CDR1 and CDR2 sequences are MNHEY and SVGAGI. This CDR3 has 14 residues. CDR3 protein: CASSPTGAVETQYF.